This TCR beta chain originates from a study of shared clonotypes between healthy human individuals (dated by TCRdb to the early 2020s). Turning to the overall study: Three men and a couple of women, aged 18 to 49 years, made up the cohort. To estimate repertoire size and how much clonotype sharing occurs between individuals, the study deeply sequenced the blood TCR repertoires of several healthy adults. Per donor, leukapheresis produced somewhere between about 0.9 and 9.5 billion PBMCs. Different laboratories and diverse techniques were used to prepare libraries and sequence TCR repertoires, to increase sequencing depth and limit assay-specific biases.

General conclusions and limits of the study: Pairwise subsampling led to the expectation that sequencing depth would affect the degree of clonotype sharing among donors. Sampling was restricted to blood, and TCR repertoires in tissues likely differ from the TCR repertoires found in blood. Because the study included a small number of donors, the genetic and exposure-history diversity represented was limited.

Regarding this clone: The specificity of this receptor is unknown. The sample holds no much larger clone one base away, and base qualities are not on file.

CDR1 and CDR2 are drawn from the germline V gene: MNHEY, SVGAGI. Trimming at the junction amounts to 0 bases on V and 4 bases on J, and the germline ends lie 15 bases apart. Spanning cysteine to phenylalanine, the CDR3 consists of 16 amino acids. Only the CDR3 region is kept as DNA, spanning 48 bases read in frame from base 1. TCR CDR3 regions were amplified from genomic DNA by multiplex PCR using the deep immunoSEQ assay. Extracted genomic DNA from each cell subset was spread evenly across all wells of several immunoSEQ 96-well plates, with each plate serving as a replicate. For unsorted PBMC, approximately 290 ng of genomic DNA, equivalent to 25,000 to 35,000 T cell genomes, went into each replicate PCR. Genomic DNA from unsorted PBMC was sequenced over ten immunoSEQ deep assay plates. Purified libraries were quantified with a Qubit 3.0 fluorometer, sized on a Bioanalyzer 2100, and re-quantified with the KAPA Library Quantification kit. A separate single-read 150-cycle Illumina NextSeq 550 flow cell was used to sequence each immunoSEQ 96-well plate. In the paper's pipeline: Because the immunoSEQ output held only junctional sequences and lacked quality scores, the filtering could not match the filtering applied to full-length reads. Sequences were annotated with PyIR, a Python wrapper for IgBLAST v1.9, and V/J genes and CDR3 were assigned using IMGT germline references. Reads were filtered out if the reads had weak V/J assignments (E-value above 1e-6), no CDR3, stop codons, out-of-frame junctions, or ambiguous translated residues. V3J clonotypes were defined as sequences sharing the same inferred V gene, J gene, and CDR3 amino acid sequence. The percentage overlap between two repertoires was calculated by dividing the number of shared unique clonotypes by the size of the smaller repertoire. Three approaches were used to assess repertoire richness: RTK rarefaction, the Chao1 estimator, and Recon v2.1 estimates of unobserved clonotypes. As stored in TCRdb, this immuneACCESS dataset retains in-frame rearrangements with V and J assigned. A fraction of the clones does not appear; measured against another copy, unresolved V genes explain less than half of the discrepancy, and the remainder lacks a known reason. The V and J calls and the clone size are those of that table, but D and trimming were determined from the DNA. In this sample the table shows hundreds of thousands of clones, about 76% of which occur a single time. Together, the top ten hold less than 15% of the sample.

Healthy HIV-negative adults with no recently reported acute infections or vaccinations were included as donors. Only Caucasian adults living in Nashville, Tennessee, USA were represented among the donors. For unsorted samples, some 100 million PBMCs were counted, and genomic DNA was extracted using the QIAamp DNA Blood Mini kit. Blood was collected by leukapheresis, and PBMCs were isolated by Ficoll-Histopaque density gradient centrifugation and then cryopreserved in liquid nitrogen vapor phase. The specimen was PBMCs. The clonotype originates from a middle-aged woman in good health. Some clones in this sample may be carry-over from other donors' samples. The chain joins TRBV6-5 to TRBJ2-5; there is no confident call for the D gene. The DNA sequence is as follows: TGTGCCAGCAGTTACTCGATATTGACTGATGGAGAGACCCAGTACTTC. Its coded protein is CASSYSILTDGETQYF.